This T cell receptor beta chain was identified in a study of blood T cell repertoires in COVID-19 (dated by TCRdb to between 2020 and 2021). Regarding the complete study: Samples from collaborators originated in the United States, Italy and Spain and spanned both the acute and convalescent phases of COVID-19. Where available, HLA class I and class II types were obtained from metadata supplied by the sample provider rather than from assay-based typing. The material from the prospective study consisted of cDNA or gDNA derived from T cells, B-cell-depleted T cells, or PBMCs. Sample metadata almost always included a de-identified subject ID, COVID-19 status, age in years and sex. Deeply sampled blood TCRbeta repertoires from subjects exposed to, actively infected with, or recovered from COVID-19 were included in the dataset. The repertoires were released in a freely available public database meant as a resource for research on the immune response to SARS-CoV-2. The samples were drawn from the first 160 participants of the ongoing ImmuneRACE study and from 1,254 subjects provided by 6 global collaborators. General findings and caveats noted by the study authors: How much clinical and demographic metadata was included differed by source and by participant, and the metadata was provided uncurated.

Collaborating institutions collected whole blood in K2EDTA tubes following their own protocols. For TCRbeta analysis, collaborator samples were shipped as frozen whole blood, as isolated PBMCs, or as DNA extracted from either sample type. From its cysteine to its phenylalanine, the CDR3 spans 16 amino acids. Only the CDR3 portion is preserved as DNA: 48 bases, with reading frame beginning at the first base. According to the germline V gene, CDR1 reads SGHVS and CDR2 reads FQNEAQ. Clipping removes 2 bases from V and 6 bases from J, with 7 as the unmatched junction base count. In regard to this clone: The specificity of this receptor is unknown. No much larger clonotype is one base removed from it; base qualities were not supplied.

TCRbeta CDR3 regions were amplified from genomic DNA using the immunoSEQ Assay, a bias-controlled multiplex PCR. Per the original workflow: Nucleated cell counts per sample were estimated from amplification of reference gene primers within the assay. Sequence reads were collapsed and filtered to measure the absolute abundance of every unique TCRbeta CDR3 rearrangement. For each sample, productive Simpson clonality was calculated by taking the square root of Simpson's diversity index across productive rearrangements. TCRdb provides this immuneACCESS table in a form limited to in-frame rearrangements. Some clones are lacking; in checked studies, under half of them reflect an unresolved V gene, and why the rest are absent is not known. V and J calls and clone size are as listed in that table; D and trimming were resolved from the DNA. The sample has 85,000 to 130,000 clones on record, 80% to 95% of them singletons. Roughly 0.97% of the sample comes from the top ten.

The rearrangement joined TRBV7-8 to TRBJ2-2, with 9 bases in between that match TRBD2. Sequences were obtained from peripheral blood. The receptor comes from a man aged 60 to 69 with acute or convalescent COVID-19. In nucleotide form, the sequence is TGTGCCAGCAGCTTAATCAGCGGGAGGTTGGCCGGGGAGCTGTTTTTT. This encodes CASSLISGRLAGELFF.